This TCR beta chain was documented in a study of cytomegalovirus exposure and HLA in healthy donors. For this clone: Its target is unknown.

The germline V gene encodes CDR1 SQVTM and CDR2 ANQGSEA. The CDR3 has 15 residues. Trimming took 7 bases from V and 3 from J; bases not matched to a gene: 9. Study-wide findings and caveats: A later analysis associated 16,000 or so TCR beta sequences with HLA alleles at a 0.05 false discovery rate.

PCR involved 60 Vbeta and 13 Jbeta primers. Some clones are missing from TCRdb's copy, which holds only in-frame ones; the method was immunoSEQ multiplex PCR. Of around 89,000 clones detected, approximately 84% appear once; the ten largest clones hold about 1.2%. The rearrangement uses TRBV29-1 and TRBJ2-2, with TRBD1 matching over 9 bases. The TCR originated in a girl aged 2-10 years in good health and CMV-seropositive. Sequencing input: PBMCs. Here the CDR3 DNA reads TGCAGCGCAACAGGGGGCGGCTGGGACACCGGGGAGCTGTTTTTT. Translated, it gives CSATGGGWDTGELFF.